This T cell receptor (beta chain) comes out of a study of blood T cell repertoires in COVID-19. Turning to the study itself: Italy, Spain and the United States were the sources of the convalescent and acute COVID-19 samples. PBMCs, B-cell-depleted T cells, or T cells provided the cDNA or gDNA that made up the material.

Seattle-derived patients entered the study during active infection and were followed longitudinally. Study processing details: Amplified reference gene primers provided the basis for estimating nucleated cell counts. Profiled with immunoSEQ multiplex PCR; TCRdb holds only in-frame clones, not every one. The V and J calls and clone size were taken over from that table, and D and trimming were inferred from the DNA. The data show around 260,000 clones, over 80% seen once. The TCR sequence derives from a woman aged 70-85 years with COVID-19, enrolled during active disease. The sequencing input was peripheral blood.

CDR3 in amino acids: CASSNDRTKGYTF. The CDR3 DNA is TGTGCCAGCAGCAACGACAGGACCAAGGGCTACACCTTC. V gene TRBV6-5 combines with J gene TRBJ1-2, with D maybe TRBD1 (6 bases). Trimming pared 6 bases from V and 8 bases from J, leaving 16 bases between. The CDR3 sequence is 13 residues long. CDR1 and CDR2 (germline): MNHEY, SVGAGI.